The 9 T cell receptor beta chains in this list originate from one sample, sequenced in a study of T cell responses to AZD1222 COVID-19 vaccine. This table comes from immunoSEQ multiplex PCR, and its TCRdb copy is limited to in-frame clones, with some not included. The sample shows some 180,000 clones, around nine tenths of them seen only once. The starting material was peripheral blood, obtained 28 days after the second dose of the MenACWY control vaccine. Every receptor here comes from an adult who received the MenACWY meningococcal vaccine as a control.

This chain uses TRBV7-2 with TRBJ1-2, with D maybe TRBD1 (6 bases). The germline V and J ends were trimmed by 11 bases and 3 bases, with 10 bases remaining between them. The CDR3 extends over 11 amino acids. Germline loops: CDR1 SGHTA, CDR2 FQGNSA. CDR3 sequence (DNA): TGTGCCTCCAGGGGAGACTATGGCTACACCTTC. Its protein product is CASRGDYGYTF.

The V call is TRBV9, the J call TRBJ2-1, with D perhaps matching TRBD1 (7 bases). V gave up 6 bases and J gave up 5 bases, with 21 bases separating them. Germline CDR1 is SGDLS and CDR2 is YYNGEE. CDR3 length: 16 amino acids. The CDR3 region has the DNA TGTGCCAGCACCCCCCAAGGAGGGGGCTATAACAATGAGCAGTTCTTC. It specifies CASTPQGGGYNNEQFF.

The chain carries TRBV6-1 and TRBJ2-7; no clear D. CDR3 length: 15 amino acids. Deletions cut 2 bases from V and 0 bases from J, with 11 bases between. Per the germline V gene, CDR1 is MNHNS and CDR2 is SASEGT. CDR3 loop: CASSERARSSYEQYF. The CDR3 region has the DNA TGTGCCAGCAGTGAACGAGCGAGGAGCTCCTACGAGCAGTACTTC.

The V gene is TRBV27, the J gene TRBJ1-1; D is unclear. The germline V and J ends were trimmed by 5 bases and 1 base, with 5 bases remaining between them. Per germline, CDR1 MNHEY and CDR2 SMNVEV (reference sequence). The CDR3 runs 12 residues. CDR3 DNA: TGTGCCAGCAGTCTACAGAACACTGAAGCTTTCTTT. Its translation is CASSLQNTEAFF.

The CDR3 reads CASSLDQAYNEQFF. The CDR3 coding sequence is TGCGCCAGCAGCTTGGACCAGGCCTACAATGAGCAGTTCTTC. The chain carries TRBV5-1 and TRBJ2-1; D gene unclear. The CDR3 length is 14 residues. Germline CDR1 SGHRS, CDR2 YFSETQ. Trimming took 0 bases from V and 2 from J, leaving 6 bases between them.

The chain combines TRBV5-1 with TRBJ1-2; 7 bases align to TRBD1. Germline assignment: CDR1 SGHRS and CDR2 YFSETQ. J lost 8 bases, V lost 0 bases, and 7 bases had no gene match. This CDR3 region has 14 residues. The CDR3 loop is CASSLGQGVGGYTF. The CDR3 DNA reads as TGCGCCAGCAGCTTGGGGCAGGGGGTAGGAGGCTACACCTTC.

The chain uses TRBV19 and TRBJ1-2; D gene unclear. V was cut by 4 bases and J by 4 bases, with 10 bases left in between. This CDR3 region has 13 residues. Looked up from germline, CDR1 is LNHDA and CDR2 is SQIVND (reference sequence). In DNA form, the CDR3 reads TGTGCCAGTAGTAAAAGAGTTTCCTATGGCTACACCTTC. Translated, it gives CASSKRVSYGYTF.

The chain uses TRBV6-5 and TRBJ2-7; 11 bases match TRBD2. V lost 0 bases, J lost 2 bases, and 0 bases stayed unmatched. CDR1 and CDR2 from the germline V gene are MNHEY and SVGAGI. CDR3 length: 15 residues. CDR3 bases: TGTGCCAGCAGTTACTCTAGCGGGAGGGCCTACGAGCAGTACTTC. Protein: CASSYSSGRAYEQYF.

The chain has TRBV5-1 and TRBJ1-1; D ambiguous. The germline V and J ends were trimmed by 1 base and 3 bases, with 10 bases remaining between them. There are 14 residues in the CDR3. From germline, CDR1 is SGHRS and CDR2 YFSETQ. For the CDR3, the DNA is TGCGCCAGCAGCTTGCGTAGGGCGGACACTGAAGCTTTCTTT. This gives the protein CASSLRRADTEAFF.